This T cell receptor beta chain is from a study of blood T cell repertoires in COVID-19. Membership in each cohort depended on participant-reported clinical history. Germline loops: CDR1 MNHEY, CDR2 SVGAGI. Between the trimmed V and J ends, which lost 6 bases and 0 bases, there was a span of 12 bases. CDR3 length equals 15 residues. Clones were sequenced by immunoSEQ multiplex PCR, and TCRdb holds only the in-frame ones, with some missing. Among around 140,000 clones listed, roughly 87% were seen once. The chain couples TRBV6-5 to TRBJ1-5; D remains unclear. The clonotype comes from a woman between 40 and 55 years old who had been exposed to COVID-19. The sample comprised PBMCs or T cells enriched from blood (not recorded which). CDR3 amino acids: CASRAGINSNQPQHF. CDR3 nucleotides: TGTGCCAGCAGAGCGGGGATTAATAGCAATCAGCCCCAGCATTTT.